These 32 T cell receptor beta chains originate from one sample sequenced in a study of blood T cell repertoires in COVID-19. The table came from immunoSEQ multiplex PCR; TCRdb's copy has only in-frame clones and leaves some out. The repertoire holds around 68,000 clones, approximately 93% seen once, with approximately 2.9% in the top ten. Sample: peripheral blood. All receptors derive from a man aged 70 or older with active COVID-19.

CDR3 bases: TGTGCCAGCAGTTACGGGACAGCAGAGTCTGAAGCTTTCTTT. Translated: CASSYGTAESEAFF. This sequence joins TRBV6-5 and TRBJ1-1; 7 bases fit TRBD1. Germline CDR1 and CDR2: MNHEY and SVGAGI. With V trimmed by 2 bases and J by 6 bases, 6 bases remained unmatched. The CDR3 extends over 14 amino acids.

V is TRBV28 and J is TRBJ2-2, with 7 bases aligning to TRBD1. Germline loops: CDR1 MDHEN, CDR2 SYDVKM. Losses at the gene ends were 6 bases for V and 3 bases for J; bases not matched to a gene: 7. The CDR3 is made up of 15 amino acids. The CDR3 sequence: CASRPPTGYTGELFF. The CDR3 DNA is TGTGCCAGCAGACCCCCGACAGGGTACACCGGGGAGCTGTTTTTT.

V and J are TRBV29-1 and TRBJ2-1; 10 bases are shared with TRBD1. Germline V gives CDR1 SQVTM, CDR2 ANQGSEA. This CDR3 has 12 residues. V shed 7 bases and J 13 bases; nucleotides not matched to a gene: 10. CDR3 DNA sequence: TGCAGCGGGATGGGACAGGGGAGTTCCCAGTTCTTC. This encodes CSGMGQGSSQFF.

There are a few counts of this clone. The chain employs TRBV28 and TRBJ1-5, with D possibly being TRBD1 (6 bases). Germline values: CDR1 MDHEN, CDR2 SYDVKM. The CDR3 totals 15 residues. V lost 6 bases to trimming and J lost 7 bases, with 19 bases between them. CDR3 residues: CASSEGGNLNQPQHF. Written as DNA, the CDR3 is TGTGCCAGCAGCGAAGGGGGAAACCTCAACCAGCCCCAGCATTTT.

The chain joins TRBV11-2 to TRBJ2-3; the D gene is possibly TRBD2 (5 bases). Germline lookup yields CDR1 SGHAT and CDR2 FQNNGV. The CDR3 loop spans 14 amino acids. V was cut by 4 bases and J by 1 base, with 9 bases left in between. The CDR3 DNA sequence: TGTGCCAGCAGCTGGCGGGTGCGCACAGATACGCAGTATTTT. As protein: CASSWRVRTDTQYF.

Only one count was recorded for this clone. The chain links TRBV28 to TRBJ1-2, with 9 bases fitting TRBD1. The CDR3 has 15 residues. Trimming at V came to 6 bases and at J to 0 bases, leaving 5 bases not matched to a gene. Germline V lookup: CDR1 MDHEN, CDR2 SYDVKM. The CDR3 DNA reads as TGTGCCAGCAGGACTGGACAGGGGCCTAACTATGGCTACACCTTC. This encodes CASRTGQGPNYGYTF.

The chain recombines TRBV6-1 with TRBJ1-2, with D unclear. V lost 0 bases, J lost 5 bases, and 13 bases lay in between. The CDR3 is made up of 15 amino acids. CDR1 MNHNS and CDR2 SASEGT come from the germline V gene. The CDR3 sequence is CASSEAGGNWYGYTF. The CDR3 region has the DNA TGTGCCAGCAGTGAAGCTGGAGGGAATTGGTATGGCTACACCTTC.

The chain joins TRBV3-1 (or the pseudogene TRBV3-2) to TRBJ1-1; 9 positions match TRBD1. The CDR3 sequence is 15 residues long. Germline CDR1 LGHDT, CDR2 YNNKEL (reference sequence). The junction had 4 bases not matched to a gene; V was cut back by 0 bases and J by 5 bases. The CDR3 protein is CASSQEQGAGTEAFF. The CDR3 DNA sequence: TGTGCCAGCAGCCAAGAACAGGGGGCGGGAACTGAAGCTTTCTTT.

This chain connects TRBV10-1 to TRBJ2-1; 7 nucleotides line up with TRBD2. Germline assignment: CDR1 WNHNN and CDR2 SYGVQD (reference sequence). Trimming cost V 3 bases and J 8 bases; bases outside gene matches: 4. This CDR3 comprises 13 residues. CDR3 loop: CASSELASHEQFF. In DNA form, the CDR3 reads TGCGCCAGCAGTGAACTAGCGTCCCATGAGCAGTTCTTC.

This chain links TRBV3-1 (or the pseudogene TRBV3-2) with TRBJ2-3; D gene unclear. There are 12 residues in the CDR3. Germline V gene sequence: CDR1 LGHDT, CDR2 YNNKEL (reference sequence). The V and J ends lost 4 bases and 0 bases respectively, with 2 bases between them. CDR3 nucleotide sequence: TGTGCCAGCAGCCCGAGCACAGATACGCAGTATTTT. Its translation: CASSPSTDTQYF.

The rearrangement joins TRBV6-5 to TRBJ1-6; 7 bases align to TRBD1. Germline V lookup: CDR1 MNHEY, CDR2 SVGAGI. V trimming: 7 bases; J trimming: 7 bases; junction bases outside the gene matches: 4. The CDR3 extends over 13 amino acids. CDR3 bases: TGTGCCAGCAACCAGGGGGAGAATTCACCCCTCCACTTT. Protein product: CASNQGENSPLHF.

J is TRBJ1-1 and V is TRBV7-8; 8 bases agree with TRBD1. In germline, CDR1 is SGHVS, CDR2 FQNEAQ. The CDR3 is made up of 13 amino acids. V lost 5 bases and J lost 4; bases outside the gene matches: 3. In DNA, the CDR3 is TGTGCCAGCAGCCCGGACAGGGCCACTGAAGCTTTCTTT. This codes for CASSPDRATEAFF.

The CDR3 DNA sequence: TGTGCCAGCAGCTTAACTCGAGGGACAGATACGCAGTATTTT. Residues: CASSLTRGTDTQYF. This sequence joins TRBV7-3 and TRBJ2-3; a possible D gene is TRBD2 (5 bases). The ends were cut back, 0 bases at V and 3 bases at J, with 7 bases in the middle. The CDR3 covers 14 residues. Germline loops: CDR1 SGHTA, CDR2 FQGTGA.

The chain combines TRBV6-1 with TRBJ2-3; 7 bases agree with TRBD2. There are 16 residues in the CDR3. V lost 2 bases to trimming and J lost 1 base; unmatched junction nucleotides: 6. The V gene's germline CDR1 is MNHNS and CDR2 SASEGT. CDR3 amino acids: CASSETSALGTDTQYF. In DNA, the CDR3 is TGTGCCAGCAGTGAAACTAGCGCCCTCGGCACAGATACGCAGTATTTT.

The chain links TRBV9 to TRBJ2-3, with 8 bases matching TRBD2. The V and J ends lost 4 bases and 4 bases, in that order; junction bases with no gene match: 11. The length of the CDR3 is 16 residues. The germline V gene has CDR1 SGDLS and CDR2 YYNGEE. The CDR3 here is CASSPITGGAADTQYF. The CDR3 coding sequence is TGTGCCAGCAGCCCTATCACGGGGGGGGCTGCAGATACGCAGTATTTT.

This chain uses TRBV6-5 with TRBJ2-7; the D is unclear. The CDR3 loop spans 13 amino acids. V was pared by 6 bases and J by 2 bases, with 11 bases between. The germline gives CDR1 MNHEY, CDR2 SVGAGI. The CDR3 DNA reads TGTGCCAGCAGACCCGGGTGGACCTACGAGCAGTACTTC. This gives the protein CASRPGWTYEQYF.

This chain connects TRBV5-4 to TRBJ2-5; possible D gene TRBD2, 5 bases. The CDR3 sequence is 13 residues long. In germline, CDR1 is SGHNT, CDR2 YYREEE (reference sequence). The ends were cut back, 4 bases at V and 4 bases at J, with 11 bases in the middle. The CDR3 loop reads CASSLERVETQYF. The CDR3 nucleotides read TGTGCCAGCAGCCTCGAGAGGGTAGAGACCCAGTACTTC.

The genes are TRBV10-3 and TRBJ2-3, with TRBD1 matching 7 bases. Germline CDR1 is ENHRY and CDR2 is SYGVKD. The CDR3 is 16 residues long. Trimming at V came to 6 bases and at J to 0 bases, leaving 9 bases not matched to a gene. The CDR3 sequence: CAISATGVGSTDTQYF. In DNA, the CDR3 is TGTGCCATCAGCGCCACAGGGGTCGGGAGCACAGATACGCAGTATTTT.

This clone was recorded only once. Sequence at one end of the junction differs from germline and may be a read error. CDR3 bases: TGTGCCAGCAGTTGGGACTGGCAACTCACTTTT. It is translated as CASSWDWQLTF. This chain joins TRBV7-2 and TRBJ2-3, with D maybe TRBD2 (6 bases). The CDR3 sequence is 11 residues long. Germline V gene lookup returns CDR1 SGHTA and CDR2 FQGNSA. Looking up the rest from reference TRBV7-2 and TRBJ2-3 gives the full variable domain: GAGVSQSPSNKVTEKGKDVELRCDPISGHTALYWYRQSLGQGLEFLIYFQGNSAPDKSGLPSDRFSAERTGGSVSTLTIQRTQQEDSAVYLCASSWDWQLTFGPGTRLTVL.

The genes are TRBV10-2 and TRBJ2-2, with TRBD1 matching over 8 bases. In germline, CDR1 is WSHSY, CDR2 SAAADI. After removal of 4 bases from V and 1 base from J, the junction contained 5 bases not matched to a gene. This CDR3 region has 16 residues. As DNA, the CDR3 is TGCGCCAGCAGTGTAGGGGGGACAGGGAACACCGGGGAGCTGTTTTTT. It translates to CASSVGGTGNTGELFF.

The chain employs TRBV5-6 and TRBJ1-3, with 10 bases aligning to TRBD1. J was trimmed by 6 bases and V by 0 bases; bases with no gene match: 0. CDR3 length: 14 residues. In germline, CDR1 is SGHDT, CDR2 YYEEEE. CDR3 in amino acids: CASSLGQGANTIYF. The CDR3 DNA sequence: TGTGCCAGCAGCTTGGGACAGGGGGCAAACACCATATATTTT. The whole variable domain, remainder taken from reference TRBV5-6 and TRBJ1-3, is DAGVTQSPTHLIKTRGQQVTLRCSPKSGHDTVSWYQQALGQGPQFIFQYYEEEERQRGNFPDRFSGHQFPNYSSELNVNALLLGDSALYLCASSLGQGANTIYFGEGSWLTVV.

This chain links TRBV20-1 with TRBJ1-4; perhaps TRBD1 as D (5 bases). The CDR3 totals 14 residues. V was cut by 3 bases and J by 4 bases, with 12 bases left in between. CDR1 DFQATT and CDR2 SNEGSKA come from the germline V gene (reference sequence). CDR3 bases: TGCAGTGCTAGTGGTGGCAGGGTTAATGAAAAACTGTTTTTT. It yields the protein CSASGGRVNEKLFF.

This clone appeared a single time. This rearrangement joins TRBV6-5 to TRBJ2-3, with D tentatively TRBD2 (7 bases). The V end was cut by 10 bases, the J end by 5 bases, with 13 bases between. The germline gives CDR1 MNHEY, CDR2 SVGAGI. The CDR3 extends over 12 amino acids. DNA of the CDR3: TGTGCCACGGGTAGGGGGGGAGATACGCAGTATTTT. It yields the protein CATGRGGDTQYF.

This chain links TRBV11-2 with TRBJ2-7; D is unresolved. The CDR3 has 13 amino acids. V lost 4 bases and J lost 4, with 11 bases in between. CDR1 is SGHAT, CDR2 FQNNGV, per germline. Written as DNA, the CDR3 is TGTGCCAGCAGCTCCCTGTTGGCTTACGAGCAGTACGTC. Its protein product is CASSSLLAYEQYV.

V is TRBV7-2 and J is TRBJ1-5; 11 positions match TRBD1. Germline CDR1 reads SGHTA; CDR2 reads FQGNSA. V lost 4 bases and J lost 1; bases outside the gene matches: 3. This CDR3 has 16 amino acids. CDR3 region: CASSSWTGGSNQPQHF. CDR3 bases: TGTGCCAGCAGCTCATGGACAGGGGGCAGCAATCAGCCCCAGCATTTT.

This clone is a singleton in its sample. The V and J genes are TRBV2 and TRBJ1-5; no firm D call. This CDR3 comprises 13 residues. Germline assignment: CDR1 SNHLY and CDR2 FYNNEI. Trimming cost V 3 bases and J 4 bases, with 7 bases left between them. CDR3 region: CASSDRLNQPQHF. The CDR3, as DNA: TGTGCCAGCAGTGACAGATTAAATCAGCCCCAGCATTTT.

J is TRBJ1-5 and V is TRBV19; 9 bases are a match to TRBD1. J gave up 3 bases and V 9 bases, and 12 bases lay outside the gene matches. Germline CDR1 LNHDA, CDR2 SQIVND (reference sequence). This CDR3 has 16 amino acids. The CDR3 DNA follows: TGTGCCAGCCGACCCCCGGGACAGGGTATCAATCAGCCCCAGCATTTT. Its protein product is CASRPPGQGINQPQHF.

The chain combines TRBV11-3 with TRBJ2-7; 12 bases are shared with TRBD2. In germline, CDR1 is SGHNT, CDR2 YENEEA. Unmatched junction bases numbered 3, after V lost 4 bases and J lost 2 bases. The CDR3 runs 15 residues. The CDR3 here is CASSSGLAGTYEQYF. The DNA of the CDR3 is TGTGCCAGCAGCTCCGGACTAGCGGGGACCTACGAGCAGTACTTC.

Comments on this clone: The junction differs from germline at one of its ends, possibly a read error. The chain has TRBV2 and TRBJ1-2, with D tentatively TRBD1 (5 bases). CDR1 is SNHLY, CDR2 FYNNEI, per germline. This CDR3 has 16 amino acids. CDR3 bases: TGTGCCAGCAGTGTCCTCCGCAGGGCTACCCCCTATGACTACACCTTC. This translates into CASSVLRRATPYDYTF.

The CDR3 coding sequence is TGTGCCAGCAGTTTGTCCGGGTTTGGGAACACTGAAGCTTTCTTT. Translation gives CASSLSGFGNTEAFF. The chain couples TRBV6-5 to TRBJ1-1; D gene uncertain. Between the trimmed V and J ends, which lost 4 bases and 1 base, there was a span of 13 bases. Germline V CDR1 and CDR2: MNHEY, SVGAGI. This CDR3 has 15 residues.

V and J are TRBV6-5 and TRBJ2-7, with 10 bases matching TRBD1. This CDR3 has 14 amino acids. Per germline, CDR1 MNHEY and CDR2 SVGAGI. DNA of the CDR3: TGTGCCAGCCGTAAGGGACAGGGGTCCTACAAGCAGTACGTC. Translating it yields CASRKGQGSYKQYV.

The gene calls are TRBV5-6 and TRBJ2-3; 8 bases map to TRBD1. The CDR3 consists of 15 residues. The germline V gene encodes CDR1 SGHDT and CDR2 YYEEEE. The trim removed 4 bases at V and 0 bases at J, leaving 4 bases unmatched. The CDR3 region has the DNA TGTGCCAGCAGCGGAAGGACAGGGAGCACAGATACGCAGTATTTT. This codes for CASSGRTGSTDTQYF.